Following are 21 T cell receptor beta chains from one sample sequenced in a study of blood T cells in healthy people across ages. Then a second PCR, running roughly 7 to 11 cycles, was carried out with a sample-barcoded 5' primer and a J-beta primer mix. TCRdb re-called the 5' RACE reads through MiXCR, storing one row per CDR3 protein. Here the sample spans over 950,000 distinct CDR3 sequences, roughly two fifths being singletons. The sequencing input was blood. These receptors came from a young man in good health.

This clonotype was counted a few times. This chain joins TRBV29-1 and TRBJ2-2, with D perhaps TRBD1 (5 bases). CDR1 is SQVTM, CDR2 ANQGSEA, per germline. V was trimmed by 7 bases and J by 2 bases, leaving 11 bases between them. CDR3 length: 13 residues. CDR3 nucleotides: TGCAGCGGGAAACAGGTTAACACCGGGGAGCTGTTTTTT. Translated, it gives CSGKQVNTGELFF.

This clonotype has only a few counts. This sequence joins TRBV4-1 and TRBJ1-4; TRBD1 might be the D (6 bases). The CDR3 is made up of 16 amino acids. Trimming took off 0 bases at V and 8 bases at J, with 16 bases between the two ends. Germline assignment: CDR1 MGHRA and CDR2 YSYEKL. The CDR3 here is CASSQEAGAENEKLFF. The CDR3 DNA sequence: TGCGCCAGCAGCCAAGAGGCGGGGGCCGAAAACGAAAAACTGTTTTTT.

In regard to this clonotype: Compared with germline, one end of the junction differs, possibly owing to a read error. V usage is TRBV5-1 and J usage is TRBJ2-3, with a tentative D call TRBD2 (5 bases). Germline-derived CDR1 and CDR2 are SGHRS and YFSETQ. The CDR3 sequence is 15 residues long. CDR3 in amino acids: CVSSLVFGGADTQYF. In nucleotides, the CDR3 is TGCGTCAGCAGCTTGGTTTTTGGAGGAGCAGATACGCAGTATTTT.

V usage is TRBV20-1 and J usage is TRBJ1-2, with D uncertain. Germline V gives CDR1 DFQATT, CDR2 SNEGSKA (reference sequence). V dropped 0 bases and J dropped 4 bases, with 9 bases sitting between them. The CDR3 has 13 residues. The CDR3 region is CSARDQNLYGYTF. The CDR3 DNA sequence: TGCAGTGCTAGAGATCAGAATCTCTATGGCTACACCTTC.

The chain couples TRBV4-3 to TRBJ2-7; D gene uncertain. Gene TRBJ2-5 matches the end of the DNA better, so the J call may be wrong. This CDR3 spans 14 amino acids. Germline lookup yields CDR1 LGHNA and CDR2 YSLEER. In nucleotides, the CDR3 is TGCGCCAGCAGCCAAGACCTCCGGCGAGAGACCCAGTACTTC. Amino acid sequence: CASSQDLRRETQYF.

The V and J genes are TRBV6-2 or TRBV6-3 and TRBJ1-2; 7 bases align to TRBD1. V shed 6 bases and J 0 bases; nucleotides not matched to a gene: 7. Looked up from germline, CDR1 is MNHEY and CDR2 is SVGEGT. This CDR3 is 15 amino acids long. The CDR3 is CASSTGTASNYGYTF. For the CDR3, the DNA is TGTGCCAGCAGCACCGGGACAGCCTCTAACTATGGCTACACCTTC.

This clonotype was found a few times. The V gene is TRBV19, the J gene TRBJ1-1; no reliable D call. Between the trimmed V and J ends, which lost 3 bases and 11 bases, there was a span of 16 bases. Germline V gene lookup returns CDR1 LNHDA and CDR2 SQIVND (reference sequence). The CDR3 length is 13 residues. As DNA, the CDR3 is TGTGCCAGTAGTATGGGCTCCACGGGTGTCGCTTTCTTT. It translates to CASSMGSTGVAFF. The full variable domain, in which reference TRBV19 and TRBJ1-1 provide the parts outside the CDR3, is DGGITQSPKYLFRKEGQNVTLSCEQNLNHDAMYWYRQDPGQGLRLIYYSQIVNDFQKGDIAEGYSVSREKKESFPLTVTSAQKNPTAFYLCASSMGSTGVAFFGQGTRLTVV.

J is TRBJ2-1 and V is TRBV20-1, with 9 positions matching TRBD1. This CDR3 comprises 14 residues. CDR1 DFQATT and CDR2 SNEGSKA come from the germline V gene (reference sequence). V shed 6 bases, J shed 3 bases, and the junction held 6 bases outside the gene matches. The CDR3 loop is CSAGRQGDYNEQFF. Here the CDR3 DNA reads TGCAGTGCCGGGAGACAGGGGGACTACAATGAGCAGTTCTTC.

This clonotype showed up just a few times. This sequence joins TRBV20-1 and TRBJ1-4; no firm D call. Per germline, CDR1 DFQATT and CDR2 SNEGSKA (reference sequence). Trimming stripped 6 bases from V and 0 bases from J, with 5 bases between. The CDR3 contains 12 residues. CDR3 coding DNA: TGCAGTGCCCCTGCAACTAATGAAAAACTGTTTTTT. It is translated as CSAPATNEKLFF.

The chain is built from TRBV20-1 and TRBJ1-4; weak D call: TRBD1 (6 bases). The V and J ends lost 2 bases and 7 bases respectively, with 14 bases between them. The germline CDR1 and CDR2 sequences are DFQATT and SNEGSKA (reference sequence). The CDR3 is made up of 14 amino acids. The CDR3 loop reads CSARQGSPSEKLFF. CDR3 coding DNA: TGCAGTGCTAGACAGGGGTCCCCTTCTGAAAAACTGTTTTTT.

The genes are TRBV9 and TRBJ2-1, with D perhaps matching TRBD2 (5 bases). Germline V lookup: CDR1 SGDLS, CDR2 YYNGEE. There are 15 residues in the CDR3. Trimming took 1 base from V and 3 from J, leaving 11 bases between them. The CDR3 loop reads CASSVTSGNYNEQFF. CDR3 in DNA: TGTGCCAGCAGCGTAACCTCCGGGAACTACAATGAGCAGTTCTTC.

The chain carries TRBV7-2 and TRBJ1-4; TRBD1 aligns across 8 bases. CDR1 and CDR2 (germline): SGHTA, FQGNSA. The CDR3 is 15 residues long. The ends lost 1 base at V and 7 bases at J; junction bases unmatched: 5. The CDR3 reads CASSLGRQGIEKLFF. For the CDR3, the DNA is TGTGCCAGCAGCTTAGGCAGACAGGGGATTGAAAAACTGTTTTTT.

This clonotype was picked up a small number of times. The chain employs TRBV2 and TRBJ2-3; perhaps TRBD2 as D (6 bases). Germline V gives CDR1 SNHLY, CDR2 FYNNEI. Trimming took off 6 bases at V and 5 bases at J, with 9 bases between the two ends. This CDR3 comprises 12 residues. DNA of the CDR3: TGTGCCAGCAGGAACGGGAGAGATACGCAGTATTTT. Its protein product is CASRNGRDTQYF. Using reference TRBV2 and TRBJ2-3 for the parts outside the CDR3, the full variable domain is EPEVTQTPSHQVTQMGQEVILRCVPISNHLYFYWYRQILGQKVEFLVSFYNNEISEKSEIFDDQFSVERPDGSNFTLKIRSTKLEDSAMYFCASRNGRDTQYFGPGTRLTVL.

The chain is built from TRBV3-1 and TRBJ1-1, with D hard to call. The CDR3 has 14 amino acids. V was pared by 1 base and J by 1 base, with 7 bases between. Germline V gene data show CDR1 as LGHDT and CDR2 as YNNKEL (reference sequence). CDR3 loop: CASSQGATNTEAFF. The CDR3 DNA sequence: TGTGCCAGCAGCCAAGGCGCTACGAACACTGAAGCTTTCTTT.

As to this clonotype: At one boundary the junction diverges from the germline segment, which might be a read error. The J gene is TRBJ1-1, the V gene TRBV7-2, with 7 bases lining up with TRBD1. Looked up from germline, CDR1 is SGHTA and CDR2 is FQGNSA. This CDR3 has 14 amino acids. The CDR3 loop is CASSQARDSAEVFF. As DNA, the CDR3 is TGTGCCAGCAGCCAAGCACGGGACAGCGCTGAAGTTTTCTTT.

This clonotype was observed a few times. This chain uses TRBV9 with TRBJ2-5; 7 bases align to TRBD2. Germline V CDR1 and CDR2: SGDLS, YYNGEE. CDR3 length: 15 residues. Unmatched junction bases numbered 8, after V lost 4 bases and J lost 2 bases. The CDR3 is CASSPAGDYQETQYF. The CDR3 DNA follows: TGTGCCAGCAGCCCCGCGGGGGACTATCAAGAGACCCAGTACTTC.

This chain connects TRBV6-6 to TRBJ1-6; the D gene is possibly TRBD1 (5 bases). This CDR3 is 17 amino acids long. Germline V CDR1 and CDR2: MNHNY, SVGAGI (reference sequence). The germline V and J ends were trimmed by 0 bases and 7 bases, with 16 bases remaining between them. DNA for the CDR3: TGTGCCAGCAGTTACTCGTCGCGGAAGCGACAGAATTCACCCCTCCACTTT. Translation gives CASSYSSRKRQNSPLHF.

This chain connects TRBV7-9 to TRBJ1-5; no firm D call. There are 12 residues in the CDR3. V was clipped by 5 bases and J by 6 bases, with 8 bases between them. The V gene's germline CDR1 is SEHNR and CDR2 FQNEAQ (reference sequence). CDR3 sequence: CASSHSGQPQHF. Here the CDR3 DNA reads TGTGCCAGCAGCCATAGTGGTCAGCCCCAGCATTTT.

This clonotype showed up just a few times. V usage is TRBV28 and J usage is TRBJ1-1; D is unresolved. CDR1 is MDHEN, CDR2 SYDVKM, per germline. The germline V and J ends were trimmed by 4 bases and 4 bases, with 13 bases remaining between them. The CDR3 runs 14 residues. CDR3 residues: CASSSIGRRTEAFF. The CDR3 nucleotides are TGTGCCAGCAGTTCGATAGGGAGACGCACTGAAGCTTTCTTT. The whole variable domain, remainder taken from reference TRBV28 and TRBJ1-1, is DVKVTQSSRYLVKRTGEKVFLECVQDMDHENMFWYRQDPGLGLRLIYFSYDVKMKEKGDIPEGYSVSREKKERFSLILESASTNQTSMYLCASSSIGRRTEAFFGQGTRLTVV.

The gene calls are TRBV11-3 and TRBJ2-1; D not resolved. Trimming removed 5 bases at V and 9 bases at J, with 14 bases between. The CDR3 is made up of 13 amino acids. Germline V CDR1 and CDR2: SGHNT, YENEEA. This CDR3 is CASSRYEYGEQFF. CDR3 sequence (DNA): TGTGCCAGCAGCCGATACGAGTACGGTGAGCAGTTCTTC.

V usage is TRBV2 and J usage is TRBJ2-1; a weak D match, TRBD1 (5 bases). Germline assignment: CDR1 SNHLY and CDR2 FYNNEI. V was trimmed by 7 bases and J by 0 bases, leaving 10 bases between them. This CDR3 comprises 14 residues. The CDR3 spells CASKADSSYNEQFF. Here the CDR3 DNA reads TGTGCCAGCAAGGCAGACAGCTCCTACAATGAGCAGTTCTTC.